These 29 T cell receptor beta chains were sequenced from one sample in a study of CD4+ T cells in melanoma. Sequencing was performed with immunoSEQ multiplex PCR; in TCRdb, only in-frame clones are kept and a portion is missing. Seen here are about 9,900 clones, 69% observed once, and the top ten hold less than 20%. The source material was peripheral blood. Source of these receptors: a human donor with melanoma.

In its sample, this clone ranks as medium-sized. The chain has TRBV7-2 and TRBJ2-7; tentative D call: TRBD1 (5 bases). Germline CDR1 reads SGHTA; CDR2 reads FQGNSA. The CDR3 sequence is 14 residues long. The ends were cut back, 2 bases at V and 3 bases at J, with 11 bases in the middle. In nucleotides, the CDR3 is TGTGCCAGCAGCTTAAACGCAGGACACTACGAGCAGTACTTC. This encodes CASSLNAGHYEQYF.

By its share, this clone is medium-sized (0.01 to 0.1%). V usage is TRBV27 and J usage is TRBJ2-7; TRBD2 matches at 10 bases. Germline values: CDR1 MNHEY, CDR2 SMNVEV (reference sequence). Trimming removed 7 bases from V and 3 bases from J; junction bases left unmatched: 9. The CDR3 sequence is 15 residues long. The CDR3 nucleotides read TGTGCCAGCACCTATAGCGGGGGGACCTTCTACGAGCAGTACTTC. It specifies CASTYSGGTFYEQYF.

The chain combines TRBV4-1 with TRBJ1-2; D gene ambiguous. Trimming removed 0 bases at V and 8 bases at J, with 10 bases between. Germline lookup yields CDR1 MGHRA and CDR2 YSYEKL. The CDR3 spans 13 residues. The DNA for the CDR3 is TGCGCCAGCAGCCAAGAGTTGGGTTGGGGCTACACCTTC. Its translation: CASSQELGWGYTF.

The V call is TRBV5-1, the J call TRBJ1-2, with 8 bases matching TRBD1. The junction had 6 bases not matched to a gene; V was cut back by 4 bases and J by 7 bases. This CDR3 has 13 residues. Germline V gene lookup returns CDR1 SGHRS and CDR2 YFSETQ. In nucleotides, the CDR3 is TGCGCCAGCAGCGTCCAGGGGGCGCGTGGCTACACCTTC. This translates into CASSVQGARGYTF. Filled out from reference TRBV5-1 and TRBJ1-2, the complete variable domain reads KAGVTQTPRYLIKTRGQQVTLSCSPISGHRSVSWYQQTPGQGLQFLFEYFSETQRNKGNFPGRFSGRQFSNSRSEMNVSTLELGDSALYLCASSVQGARGYTFGSGTRLTVV.

V usage is TRBV4-2 and J usage is TRBJ2-2, with D possibly matching TRBD1 (5 bases). Deletions cut 3 bases from V and 7 bases from J, with 15 bases between. The CDR3 has 15 amino acids. Looked up from germline, CDR1 is LGHNA and CDR2 is YNFKEQ. In DNA, the CDR3 is TGTGCCAGCAGCCAGCAGGGAAAGTGGGTCGGGGAGCTGTTTTTT. Its translation: CASSQQGKWVGELFF.

This clone was observed a handful of times. The CDR3, as DNA: TGTGCCAGTATCGGGACACTTGGATATGGCTACACCTTC. Translated, it gives CASIGTLGYGYTF. V gene TRBV19 combines with J gene TRBJ1-2; a weak D match, TRBD1 (6 bases). The germline V gene has CDR1 LNHDA and CDR2 SQIVND (reference sequence). This CDR3 spans 13 amino acids. V dropped 7 bases and J dropped 5 bases, with 14 bases sitting between them. The variable domain in full, with the rest retrieved from reference TRBV19 and TRBJ1-2, is DGGITQSPKYLFRKEGQNVTLSCEQNLNHDAMYWYRQDPGQGLRLIYYSQIVNDFQKGDIAEGYSVSREKKESFPLTVTSAQKNPTAFYLCASIGTLGYGYTFGSGTRLTVV.

This clone was recorded once. The chain combines TRBV30 with TRBJ1-2; 7 bases agree with TRBD1. The CDR3 spans 14 residues. Germline CDR1 is GTSNPN and CDR2 is SVGIG (reference sequence). V was pared by 6 bases and J by 6 bases, with 13 bases of the junction left unmatched. CDR3 sequence reads: CACWDSTSPHGYTF. DNA of the CDR3: TGTGCCTGCTGGGACAGCACTTCCCCTCATGGCTACACCTTC.

A single count supports this clone. J is TRBJ1-2 and V is TRBV28; no reliable D call. The CDR3 is made up of 14 amino acids. V was shortened by 3 bases and J by 8 bases, with 16 bases between the two germline ends. In germline, CDR1 is MDHEN, CDR2 SYDVKM. In DNA, the CDR3 is TGTGCCAGCAGTTTTTATCCGGCCCTCCGGGGCTACACCTTC. It codes for CASSFYPALRGYTF.

This clone was counted only a few times. The rearrangement uses TRBV13 and TRBJ2-7; tentatively, D is TRBD1 (7 bases). V was shortened by 7 bases and J by 4 bases, with 17 bases between the two germline ends. The germline CDR1 and CDR2 sequences are PRHDT and FYEKMQ (reference sequence). The CDR3 extends over 14 amino acids. CDR3 loop: CASTSGGLWYEQYF. The CDR3 DNA reads as TGTGCCAGCACTTCAGGGGGGCTGTGGTACGAGCAGTACTTC. Full variable domain (missing parts from reference TRBV13 and TRBJ2-7): AAGVIQSPRHLIKEKRETATLKCYPIPRHDTVYWYQQGPGQDPQFLISFYEKMQSDKGSIPDRFSAQQFSDYHSELNMSSLELGDSALYFCASTSGGLWYEQYFGPGTRLTVT.

The chain recombines TRBV2 with TRBJ1-5, with 7 bases matching TRBD1. Trimming cost V 1 base and J 4 bases; bases outside gene matches: 4. The CDR3 covers 15 residues. CDR1 and CDR2 from the germline V gene are SNHLY and FYNNEI. CDR3 DNA: TGTGCCAGCAGTGAAGTCGGGACAGAGAATCAGCCCCAGCATTTT. Translation: CASSEVGTENQPQHF.

The V gene is TRBV7-3, the J gene TRBJ1-5; D call uncertain. The CDR3 is 11 amino acids. Germline loops: CDR1 SGHTA, CDR2 FQGTGA. Written as DNA, the CDR3 is TGTGCAGCTGGAGGAAATCAGCCCCAGCATTTT. It translates to CAAGGNQPQHF.

J is TRBJ2-5 and V is TRBV25-1, with D perhaps matching TRBD1 (6 bases). TRBJ2-7 matches the DNA end more closely, so the J call is doubtful. The germline V gene encodes CDR1 MGHDK and CDR2 SYGVNS. CDR3 length: 15 residues. CDR3 DNA: TGTGCCAGCAGTGAAGATAGAAGGGGACAATACGAGCAGTACTTC. It encodes CASSEDRRGQYEQYF.

Turning to this clone: At one end the junction does not follow the germline gene, possibly because of a read error. Different DNA sequences within this sample yield the same CDR3. The chain carries TRBV5-1 and TRBJ2-3; 8 bases map to TRBD2. Germline lookup yields CDR1 SGHRS and CDR2 YFSETQ. The CDR3 consists of 15 residues. The CDR3 DNA reads TGTGCCAGCAGCAAGTGGTCACTAGCGGCAGATACGCAGTATTTT. Protein sequence: CASSKWSLAADTQYF. The full variable domain, with the rest looked up from reference TRBV5-1 and TRBJ2-3, is KAGVTQTPRYLIKTRGQQVTLSCSPISGHRSVSWYQQTPGQGLQFLFEYFSETQRNKGNFPGRFSGRQFSNSRSEMNVSTLELGDSALYLCASSKWSLAADTQYFGPGTRLTVL.

This sequence joins TRBV30 and TRBJ1-5; D gene uncertain. This CDR3 has 11 amino acids. V was shortened by 0 bases and J by 6 bases, with 3 bases between the two germline ends. Germline CDR1 and CDR2: GTSNPN and SVGIG (reference sequence). The CDR3 loop reads CAWSVPQPQHF. DNA for the CDR3: TGTGCCTGGAGTGTCCCTCAGCCCCAGCATTTT.

This sequence joins TRBV27 and TRBJ2-7; 9 bases are shared with TRBD1. The CDR3 has 19 residues. After removal of 5 bases from V and 4 bases from J, the junction contained 21 bases not matched to a gene. Germline loops: CDR1 MNHEY, CDR2 SMNVEV (reference sequence). CDR3 residues: CASSPMGLSHRGLGYEQYF. CDR3 sequence (DNA): TGTGCCAGCAGTCCTATGGGTCTTTCCCACAGGGGGCTAGGGTACGAGCAGTACTTC.

The gene calls are TRBV9 and TRBJ1-2; no definite D call. Germline CDR1 reads SGDLS; CDR2 reads YYNGEE. The CDR3 runs to 12 residues. V lost 4 bases and J 3 bases, leaving 7 bases between the germline ends. DNA of the CDR3: TGTGCCAGCAGCAGACGGGACTATGGCTACACCTTC. Its translation: CASSRRDYGYTF.

This chain uses TRBV7-9 with TRBJ2-2; D is ambiguous. From germline, CDR1 is SEHNR and CDR2 FQNEAQ (reference sequence). CDR3 length: 10 amino acids. V was pared by 6 bases and J by 7 bases, with 3 bases between. CDR3 in amino acids: CASSYGELFF. The CDR3 DNA sequence: TGTGCCAGCAGTTACGGGGAGCTGTTTTTT. The complete variable domain, with remaining parts taken from reference TRBV7-9 and TRBJ2-2, reads DTGVSQNPRHKITKRGQNVTFRCDPISEHNRLYWYRQTLGQGPEFLTYFQNEAQLEKSRLLSDRFSAERPKGSFSTLEIQRTEQGDSAMYLCASSYGELFFGEGSRLTVL.

The chain recombines TRBV11-3 with TRBJ2-7; D remains unclear. Looked up from germline, CDR1 is SGHNT and CDR2 is YENEEA. The CDR3 is made up of 13 amino acids. Trimming removed 0 bases from V and 5 bases from J, with 8 bases in between. The CDR3 sequence is CASSLDLENEQYF. CDR3 sequence (DNA): TGTGCCAGCAGCTTAGATCTGGAGAACGAGCAGTACTTC.

The chain recombines TRBV18 with TRBJ2-3, with D possibly matching TRBD2 (7 bases). V lost 2 bases and J 0 bases, leaving 12 bases between the germline ends. Per the germline V gene, CDR1 is KGHSH and CDR2 is LQKENI. CDR3 length equals 16 residues. Here the CDR3 reads CASSPFKGGSTDTQYF. Here the CDR3 DNA reads TGTGCCAGCTCACCATTCAAGGGGGGGAGCACAGATACGCAGTATTTT. Combining the CDR3 with reference TRBV18 and TRBJ2-3 gives the whole variable domain NAGVMQNPRHLVRRRGQEARLRCSPMKGHSHVYWYRQLPEEGLKFMVYLQKENIIDESGMPKERFSAEFPKEGPSILRIQQVVRGDSAAYFCASSPFKGGSTDTQYFGPGTRLTVL.

V usage is TRBV5-4 and J usage is TRBJ2-3; D is undetermined. V was cut by 2 bases and J by 4 bases, with 8 bases left in between. Germline-derived CDR1 and CDR2 are SGHNT and YYREEE (reference sequence). The CDR3 extends over 13 amino acids. CDR3 region: CASSLWTADTQYF. The CDR3 DNA is TGTGCCAGCAGCTTATGGACGGCAGATACGCAGTATTTT.

The chain couples TRBV28 to TRBJ2-5, with TRBD1 identical over 8 bases. The CDR3 spans 16 residues. Germline-derived CDR1 and CDR2 are MDHEN and SYDVKM. With V trimmed by 5 bases and J by 5 bases, 13 bases remained unmatched. CDR3 region: CASSTPDRDFVETQYF. The DNA of the CDR3 is TGTGCCAGCAGTACCCCGGACAGGGATTTTGTTGAGACCCAGTACTTC.

The rearrangement uses TRBV27 and TRBJ2-5; D is uncertain. The J call may be in error: the DNA end matches TRBJ2-7 better. Germline CDR1 is MNHEY and CDR2 is SMNVEV (reference sequence). The CDR3 extends over 11 amino acids. CDR3 protein: CASRDVHEQYF. The CDR3 coding sequence is TGTGCCAGCAGAGACGTTCACGAGCAGTACTTC.

This chain links TRBV27 with TRBJ1-4; D not resolved. The CDR3 extends over 14 amino acids. Germline CDR1 MNHEY, CDR2 SMNVEV (reference sequence). V lost 7 bases, J lost 7 bases, and 16 bases lay in between. CDR3 DNA sequence: TGTGCCAGCACTCTTCAGGTGCGGGGTGAAAAACTGTTTTTT. It encodes CASTLQVRGEKLFF.

The chain employs TRBV7-9 and TRBJ2-1, with D perhaps TRBD1 or TRBD2 (6 bases each). The germline gives CDR1 SEHNR, CDR2 FQNEAQ (reference sequence). The CDR3 is 15 residues long. The V gene lost 1 base and the J gene lost 0 bases, with 7 bases spanning the gap. The chain's CDR3 is CASSLEGGSYNEQFF. As DNA, the CDR3 is TGTGCCAGCAGCTTAGAGGGGGGCTCCTACAATGAGCAGTTCTTC.

The V and J genes are TRBV7-9 and TRBJ2-7; perhaps D is TRBD1 or TRBD2 (6 bases each). Trimming took off 2 bases at V and 5 bases at J, with 19 bases between the two ends. CDR1 and CDR2 from the germline V gene are SEHNR and FQNEAQ (reference sequence). This CDR3 region has 16 residues. The CDR3 region has the DNA TGTGCCAGCAGCTTACGTTCAGGGGAGGCTATTGACGAGCAGTACTTC. It codes for CASSLRSGEAIDEQYF.

V is TRBV7-9 and J is TRBJ2-7; D not certain. The germline CDR1 and CDR2 sequences are SEHNR and FQNEAQ (reference sequence). The V and J ends lost 2 bases and 9 bases respectively, with 11 bases between them. The CDR3 has 12 residues. The CDR3, as DNA: TGTGCCAGCAGCTTATTGGCAGGCTCGCAGTACTTC. It encodes CASSLLAGSQYF.

This chain connects TRBV12-5 to TRBJ2-2, with D uncertain. The V end lost 0 bases, the J end lost 8 bases, and 13 bases lay between the germline ends. CDR1 is LGHNT, CDR2 FRNRAP, per germline. The CDR3 sequence is 15 residues long. The CDR3 nucleotides read TGTGCTAGTGGTTTGGTACGGGCCTTAACGGGGGAGCTGTTTTTT. Protein product: CASGLVRALTGELFF.

The genes are TRBV2 and TRBJ1-2, with D unresolved. Germline V gene data show CDR1 as SNHLY and CDR2 as FYNNEI. V lost 6 bases and J lost 5, with 13 bases in between. The CDR3 extends over 13 amino acids. The CDR3 bases are TGTGCCAGCAGACCCCCAGGAATTTATGGCTACACCTTC. The encoded protein is CASRPPGIYGYTF.

J is TRBJ1-1 and V is TRBV30; D ambiguous. In germline, CDR1 is GTSNPN, CDR2 SVGIG (reference sequence). Trimming removed 3 bases at V and 0 bases at J, with 11 bases between. This CDR3 region has 14 residues. CDR3 nucleotide sequence: TGTGCCTGGAGAAAAAACTTCATGAACACTGAAGCTTTCTTT. Translated: CAWRKNFMNTEAFF.